The source of this TCR beta chain is a study of response to subunit inactivated influenza vaccine. General study points: Few new T cells, the authors suggested, are recruited by each seasonal influenza vaccination.

A single record per CDR3 protein comes from TCRdb applying MiXCR to the RT-PCR reads. The table has about 520,000 distinct CDR3 sequences, roughly 25% seen once. This clonotype came up a few times. Its antigen remains unknown. Trimming took off 6 bases at V and 0 bases at J, with 14 bases between the two ends. The CDR3 has 15 residues. Germline V CDR1 and CDR2: ENHRY, SYGVKD. The material was CD4+ T cells sorted from PBMCs, obtained roughly 5 days after vaccination. The rearrangement links TRBV10-3 to TRBJ1-2, with D perhaps matching TRBD1 (6 bases). The source is a man aged 50-60 years who received an inactivated influenza vaccine. The CDR3 DNA is TGTGCCATCAGACCATCACAGGGCTCTAACTATGGCTACACCTTC. As protein: CAIRPSQGSNYGYTF.